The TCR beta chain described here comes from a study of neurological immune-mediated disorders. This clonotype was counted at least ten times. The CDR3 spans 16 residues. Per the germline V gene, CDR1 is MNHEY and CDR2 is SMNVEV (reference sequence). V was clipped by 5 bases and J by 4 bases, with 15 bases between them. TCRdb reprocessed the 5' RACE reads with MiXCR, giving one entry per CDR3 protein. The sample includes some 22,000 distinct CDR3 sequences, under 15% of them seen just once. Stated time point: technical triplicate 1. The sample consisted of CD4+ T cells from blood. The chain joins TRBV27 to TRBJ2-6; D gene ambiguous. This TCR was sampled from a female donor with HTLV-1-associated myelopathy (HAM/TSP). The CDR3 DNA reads TGTGCCAGCAGTAGCCCTCGCGGTAAAGGGGCCAACGTCCTGACTTTC. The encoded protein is CASSSPRGKGANVLTF.